Sequencing of this T cell receptor beta chain was carried out in a study of T cell responses to AZD1222 COVID-19 vaccine. The wider study: Pooled in the analysis were second doses at about 4 or about 12 weeks. Study conclusions and caveats: Donors were mostly white British, more females; clonal diversity possibly underestimated.

V was pared by 4 bases and J by 0 bases, with 9 bases of the junction left unmatched. The CDR3 covers 18 residues. Germline V lookup: CDR1 SGDLS, CDR2 YYNGEE. The protocol was immunoSEQ multiplex PCR, while the TCRdb copy is restricted to in-frame clones and leaves out a portion. The data show some 92,000 clones, with roughly 90% seen just once and 2.5% to 3% held by the top ten. This clone was detected only a few times. Its antigen is unidentified. The clonotype originates from an adult in good health. The V gene is TRBV9, the J gene TRBJ2-3; 12 bases are a match to TRBD1. The specimen was peripheral blood, collected on day 0 of AZD1222 vaccination. The CDR3 DNA is TGTGCCAGCAGCCGGGACAGGGGGCGCCCCGGTAGCACAGATACGCAGTATTTT. It codes for CASSRDRGRPGSTDTQYF.